These T cell receptor beta chains were read from a single sample in a study of regulatory dendritic cells for organ transplantation. Their specific antigens are unknown. Here immunoSEQ multiplex PCR was the method, and the copy in TCRdb shows in-frame clones only, minus some. The data show about 21,000 clones, less than 90% seen once. The source material was naive CD4+ T cells from blood cultured with dendritic cells. All receptors derive from a human donor in good health. The CDR3 runs from the conserved cysteine through the conserved F or W. The D gene is left open where the match is weak. Clone size is given for some rows only: seen once, a few or many times, or a class if the clone is expanded.

clone_size: .
j_call: TRBJ2-7
cdr3_length: 20
d_call: TRBD2
v_call: TRBV14
cdr3_nt: TGTGCCAGCAGCCAAGATCAATCGCCTAGCGGGAGTTCATATGACTACGAGCAGTACTTC
cdr3_aa: CASSQDQSPSGSSYDYEQYF

clone_size: .
j_call: TRBJ2-5
cdr3_length: 12
d_call: TRBD2
v_call: TRBV7-8
cdr3_nt: TGTGCCAGCAGTCAACCGGGGGGGACCCAGTACTTC
cdr3_aa: CASSQPGGTQYF

clone_size: .
j_call: TRBJ1-1
cdr3_length: 18
d_call: TRBD1
v_call: TRBV28
cdr3_nt: TGTGCCAGCAGTCCATTTCCGGGACAGGGGGGGATGAACACTGAAGCTTTCTTT
cdr3_aa: CASSPFPGQGGMNTEAFF

clone_size: .
j_call: TRBJ1-6
cdr3_length: 15
d_call: .
v_call: TRBV4-3
cdr3_nt: TGCGCCAGCAGCCAAGATCAGGGTTATAATTCACCCCTCCACTTT
cdr3_aa: CASSQDQGYNSPLHF

clone_size: .
j_call: TRBJ1-5
cdr3_length: 15
d_call: TRBD1
v_call: TRBV27
cdr3_nt: TGTGCCAGCAGACCTATGGACAGGCCGGGCCAGCCCCAGCATTTT
cdr3_aa: CASRPMDRPGQPQHF

clone_size: .
j_call: TRBJ1-5
cdr3_length: 17
d_call: TRBD1
v_call: TRBV5-3
cdr3_nt: TGTGCCAGAAGCGATACCCAGGGGGCCCGAGTGGTTCAGCCCCAGCATTTT
cdr3_aa: CARSDTQGARVVQPQHF

clone_size: .
j_call: TRBJ1-2
cdr3_length: 12
d_call: .
v_call: TRBV4-2
cdr3_nt: TGTGCCAGCAGCCAAGGGTTAGAAGGCTACACCTTC
cdr3_aa: CASSQGLEGYTF

clone_size: .
j_call: TRBJ1-1
cdr3_length: 15
d_call: .
v_call: TRBV28
cdr3_nt: TGTGCCAGCAGTTTCGGACGGCTTAGAGCCACTGAAGCTTTCTTT
cdr3_aa: CASSFGRLRATEAFF

clone_size: .
j_call: TRBJ2-5
cdr3_length: 13
d_call: .
v_call: TRBV7-2
cdr3_nt: TGTGCCAGCAGCTTATTAAGTTCAGAGACCCAGTACTTC
cdr3_aa: CASSLLSSETQYF

clone_size: .
j_call: TRBJ1-2
cdr3_length: 13
d_call: .
v_call: TRBV7-3
cdr3_nt: TGTGCCAGCAGCTTAGAAGGGGGGAGAGGCTACACCTTC
cdr3_aa: CASSLEGGRGYTF

clone_size: .
j_call: TRBJ1-2
cdr3_length: 14
d_call: .
v_call: TRBV2
cdr3_nt: TGTGCCAGCAGTGAAGCCGGGACGCCTGATGGCTACACCTTC
cdr3_aa: CASSEAGTPDGYTF

clone_size: .
j_call: TRBJ2-1
cdr3_length: 14
d_call: .
v_call: TRBV2
cdr3_nt: TGTGCCACCACGAGGGAGAGCTCCTACAATGAGCAGTTCTTC
cdr3_aa: CATTRESSYNEQFF

clone_size: .
j_call: TRBJ1-6
cdr3_length: 15
d_call: TRBD1
v_call: TRBV6-5
cdr3_nt: TGTGCCAGCAGTTACTTCGTCGCAGGGGGCTCACCCCTCCACTTT
cdr3_aa: CASSYFVAGGSPLHF

clone_size: .
j_call: TRBJ2-7
cdr3_length: 15
d_call: .
v_call: TRBV4-2
cdr3_nt: TGTGCCAGCAGCCAAGAGGGTCTTGGGGACTACGAGCAGTACTTC
cdr3_aa: CASSQEGLGDYEQYF

clone_size: .
j_call: TRBJ2-5
cdr3_length: 17
d_call: TRBD1
v_call: TRBV27
cdr3_nt: TGTGCCAGCAGTTTGCGACCCCCTTGGGACAGGCAAGAGACCCAGTACTTC
cdr3_aa: CASSLRPPWDRQETQYF

clone_size: .
j_call: TRBJ2-1
cdr3_length: 17
d_call: .
v_call: TRBV12-2
cdr3_nt: TGTGCAAGTCGCTTAGCCCGGACGGGACTAGGTTTTCATGAGCAGTTCTTC
cdr3_aa: CASRLARTGLGFHEQFF

clone_size: .
j_call: TRBJ2-5
cdr3_length: 13
d_call: TRBD1
v_call: TRBV5-4
cdr3_nt: TGTGCCAGCAGCTGGGACAGCCAAGAGACCCAGTACTTC
cdr3_aa: CASSWDSQETQYF

clone_size: .
j_call: TRBJ2-3
cdr3_length: 13
d_call: .
v_call: TRBV7-3
cdr3_nt: TGTGCCAGCAGCTCCCAAGGGACAGATACGCAGTATTTT
cdr3_aa: CASSSQGTDTQYF

clone_size: .
j_call: TRBJ1-2
cdr3_length: 14
d_call: TRBD1
v_call: TRBV6-6
cdr3_nt: TGTGCCAGCAAAGGGACAGCACCTAACTATGGCTACACCTTC
cdr3_aa: CASKGTAPNYGYTF

clone_size: .
j_call: TRBJ2-3
cdr3_length: 13
d_call: .
v_call: TRBV18
cdr3_nt: TGTGCCAGCTCACCAACTGGGACAGATACGCAGTATTTT
cdr3_aa: CASSPTGTDTQYF

clone_size: .
j_call: TRBJ2-1
cdr3_length: 15
d_call: TRBD2
v_call: TRBV15
cdr3_nt: TGTGCCACGCGACCCCGGGGGGGCTTAATTTATGAGCAGTTCTTC
cdr3_aa: CATRPRGGLIYEQFF

clone_size: .
j_call: TRBJ2-3
cdr3_length: 15
d_call: .
v_call: TRBV7-2
cdr3_nt: TGTGCCAGCAGCTTACGTTTGACAGGCACAGATACGCAGTATTTT
cdr3_aa: CASSLRLTGTDTQYF

clone_size: .
j_call: TRBJ2-1
cdr3_length: 16
d_call: TRBD2
v_call: TRBV27
cdr3_nt: TGTGCCAGCAGTTTATTTTGGACTAGCGTTTACAATGAGCAGTTCTTC
cdr3_aa: CASSLFWTSVYNEQFF

clone_size: few
j_call: TRBJ1-6
cdr3_length: 15
d_call: .
v_call: TRBV18
cdr3_nt: TGTGCCAGCTCACCACTGTCTGGGGATAATTCACCCCTCCACTTT
cdr3_aa: CASSPLSGDNSPLHF

clone_size: .
j_call: TRBJ2-1
cdr3_length: 15
d_call: TRBD2
v_call: TRBV6-5
cdr3_nt: TGTGCCAGCAGTCGACAGGGACTAGCGGGAGGTGAGCAGTTCTTC
cdr3_aa: CASSRQGLAGGEQFF

clone_size: .
j_call: TRBJ2-7
cdr3_length: 15
d_call: .
v_call: TRBV11-2
cdr3_nt: TGTGCCAGCAGCTCATATAGCGGCGTGTCTTACGAGCAGTACTTC
cdr3_aa: CASSSYSGVSYEQYF

clone_size: .
j_call: TRBJ2-1
cdr3_length: 17
d_call: TRBD2
v_call: TRBV12-5
cdr3_nt: TGTGCTAGTGGTTTGATGGTACTAGCGGACTCCTACAATGAGCAGTTCTTC
cdr3_aa: CASGLMVLADSYNEQFF

clone_size: .
j_call: TRBJ2-7
cdr3_length: 15
d_call: .
v_call: TRBV5-4
cdr3_nt: TGTGCCAGCAGCCACAAAACCAGTCCTAACTACGAGCAGTACTTC
cdr3_aa: CASSHKTSPNYEQYF

clone_size: few
j_call: TRBJ1-1
cdr3_length: 16
d_call: TRBD1
v_call: TRBV30
cdr3_nt: TGTGCCTGGAGGAGCCTTCCGGGACAGGGAGTTGCTGAAGCTTTCTTT
cdr3_aa: CAWRSLPGQGVAEAFF

clone_size: .
j_call: TRBJ2-3
cdr3_length: 11
d_call: .
v_call: TRBV6-5
cdr3_nt: TGTGCCAGCAGCCGAATGGGCACGCAGTATTTT
cdr3_aa: CASSRMGTQYF

clone_size: .
j_call: TRBJ1-1
cdr3_length: 13
d_call: .
v_call: TRBV30
cdr3_nt: TGTGCCTGGAGTGTAGGGGGGTCCACTGAAGCTTTCTTT
cdr3_aa: CAWSVGGSTEAFF

clone_size: .
j_call: TRBJ2-5
cdr3_length: 14
d_call: .
v_call: TRBV28
cdr3_nt: TGTGCCAGCAGGGATATGGGGGGCCAAGAGACCCAGTACTTC
cdr3_aa: CASRDMGGQETQYF

clone_size: .
j_call: TRBJ1-6
cdr3_length: 14
d_call: .
v_call: TRBV30
cdr3_nt: TGTGCCTGGAGTGTACGACTCTTGAATTCACCCCTCCACTTT
cdr3_aa: CAWSVRLLNSPLHF

clone_size: .
j_call: TRBJ2-1
cdr3_length: 13
d_call: .
v_call: TRBV28
cdr3_nt: TGTGCCAGCAGTTTCCCAGTCTGGAATGAGCAGTTCTTC
cdr3_aa: CASSFPVWNEQFF

clone_size: once
j_call: TRBJ1-2
cdr3_length: 15
d_call: TRBD1
v_call: TRBV7-9
cdr3_nt: TGTGCCAGCAGCCTCAATGGGCAGGGGGAGAGTGGCTACACCTTC
cdr3_aa: CASSLNGQGESGYTF

clone_size: .
j_call: TRBJ2-2
cdr3_length: 14
d_call: .
v_call: TRBV5-1
cdr3_nt: TGCGCCAGCAGCTGGACAACGAACACCGGGGAGCTGTTTTTT
cdr3_aa: CASSWTTNTGELFF

clone_size: few
j_call: TRBJ2-7
cdr3_length: 14
d_call: .
v_call: TRBV19
cdr3_nt: TGTGCCAGTAGTATCGTGCCGGGAGTTTACGAGCAGTACTTC
cdr3_aa: CASSIVPGVYEQYF